This T cell receptor (beta chain) was sequenced for a study of cytomegalovirus exposure and HLA in healthy donors. Some clones are missing from TCRdb's copy, which holds only in-frame ones; the method was immunoSEQ multiplex PCR. The profile covers 250,000 to 400,000 clones, with approximately 91% appearing a single time and more than 0.95% taken by the ten largest. Germline loops: CDR1 SGHVS, CDR2 FNYEAQ. The trim removed 3 bases at V and 0 bases at J, leaving 6 bases unmatched. The CDR3 consists of 16 residues. Sequenced sample: PBMCs. The clonotype originates from a man aged 25 to 40 in good health and CMV-seronegative. The chain uses TRBV7-6 and TRBJ2-5; 8 bases agree with TRBD1. The CDR3 nucleotides read TGTGCCAGCAGCTTTTCCCAGGGGGCCTACCAAGAGACCCAGTACTTC. Translation gives CASSFSQGAYQETQYF.